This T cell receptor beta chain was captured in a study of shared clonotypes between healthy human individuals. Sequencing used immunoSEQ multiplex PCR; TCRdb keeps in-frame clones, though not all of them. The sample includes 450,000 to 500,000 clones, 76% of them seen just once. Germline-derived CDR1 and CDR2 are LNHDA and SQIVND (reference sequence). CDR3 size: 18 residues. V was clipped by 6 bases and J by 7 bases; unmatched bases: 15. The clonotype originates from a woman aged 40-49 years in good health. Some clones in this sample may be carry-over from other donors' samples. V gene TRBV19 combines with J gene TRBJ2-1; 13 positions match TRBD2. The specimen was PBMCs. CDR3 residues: CASSTPVWTSGRENEQFF. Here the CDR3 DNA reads TGTGCCAGTAGCACACCCGTCTGGACTAGCGGGAGAGAAAATGAGCAGTTCTTC. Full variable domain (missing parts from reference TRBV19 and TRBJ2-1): DGGITQSPKYLFRKEGQNVTLSCEQNLNHDAMYWYRQDPGQGLRLIYYSQIVNDFQKGDIAEGYSVSREKKESFPLTVTSAQKNPTAFYLCASSTPVWTSGRENEQFFGPGTRLTVL.